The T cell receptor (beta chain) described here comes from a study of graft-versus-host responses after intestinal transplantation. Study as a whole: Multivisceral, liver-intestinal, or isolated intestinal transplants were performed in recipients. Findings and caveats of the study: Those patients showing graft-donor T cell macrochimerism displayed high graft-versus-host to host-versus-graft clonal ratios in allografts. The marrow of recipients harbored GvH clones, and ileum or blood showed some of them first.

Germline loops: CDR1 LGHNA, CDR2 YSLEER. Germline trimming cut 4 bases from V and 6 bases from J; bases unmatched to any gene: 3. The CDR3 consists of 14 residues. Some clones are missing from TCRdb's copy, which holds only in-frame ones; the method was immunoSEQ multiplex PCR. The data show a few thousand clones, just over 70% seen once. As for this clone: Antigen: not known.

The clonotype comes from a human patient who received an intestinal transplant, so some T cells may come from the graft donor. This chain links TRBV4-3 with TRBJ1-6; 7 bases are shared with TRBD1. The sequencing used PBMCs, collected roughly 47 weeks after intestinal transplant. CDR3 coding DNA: TGCGCCAGCAGCCTGGGGACAGTTAATTCACCCCTCCACTTT. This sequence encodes CASSLGTVNSPLHF.